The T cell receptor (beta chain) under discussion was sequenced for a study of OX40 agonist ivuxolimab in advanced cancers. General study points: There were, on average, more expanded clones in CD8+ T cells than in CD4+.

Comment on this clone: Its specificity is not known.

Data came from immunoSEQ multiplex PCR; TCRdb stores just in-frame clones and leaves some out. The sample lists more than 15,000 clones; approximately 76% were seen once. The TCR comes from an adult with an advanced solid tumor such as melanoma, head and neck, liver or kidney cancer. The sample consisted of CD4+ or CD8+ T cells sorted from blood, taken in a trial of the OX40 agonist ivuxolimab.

Here the CDR3 DNA reads TGCGCCAGCAGCCAAGATTCGCAAGGTAGCGGACTCCAAGAGACCCAGTACTTC. It codes for CASSQDSQGSGLQETQYF. The rearrangement uses TRBV4-1 and TRBJ2-5; D is perhaps TRBD2 (6 bases). The CDR3 runs 18 residues. Trimming took 0 bases from V and 1 from J, leaving 18 bases between them. Per germline, CDR1 MGHRA and CDR2 YSYEKL.